One sample yielded the 21 T cell receptor beta chains listed below, sequenced in a study of shared clonotypes between healthy human individuals (dated by TCRdb to the early 2020s). The library was built by means of the immunoSEQ multiplex PCR assay. TCRdb took this table from immuneACCESS and kept in-frame rearrangements with V and J called. Such tables lack part of the clones; where checked against another copy, unresolved V genes explain under half of the gap, and the rest is unexplained. The sample table holds 2.3 million or so clones, of which 93% were seen once. Together, the top ten hold 0.39% of the sample. What was sequenced was naive CD4+ T cells from PBMCs. The intended sense of this specimen's cell subset or site label: CD45RA+ positively selected. These TCRs come from a man younger than 35 in good health. Some clones in this sample may be carry-over from other donors' samples.

The chain recombines TRBV6-1 with TRBJ2-5; 8 bases agree with TRBD1. V shed 6 bases and J 5 bases; nucleotides not matched to a gene: 11. The V gene's germline CDR1 is MNHNS and CDR2 SASEGT. The length of the CDR3 is 15 residues. The DNA of the CDR3 is TGTGCCAGCAGCTCGACGCAGGGGGCTGATGAGACCCAGTACTTC. Protein sequence: CASSSTQGADETQYF.

The gene calls are TRBV10-1 and TRBJ2-2; D is perhaps TRBD2 (5 bases). Germline CDR1 and CDR2: WNHNN and SYGVQD (reference sequence). The CDR3 consists of 15 residues. Trimming cost V 4 bases and J 1 base, with 10 bases left between them. CDR3 bases: TGCGCCAGCAGTGCAGCGGCATTGAACACCGGGGAGCTGTTTTTT. Residues: CASSAAALNTGELFF.

CDR3 in DNA: TGTGCCAGCAGTTACCAGGGTCGGGAGACCCAGTACTTC. Amino acids: CASSYQGRETQYF. The chain links TRBV6-5 to TRBJ2-5; D is possibly TRBD1 (5 bases). The CDR3 is made up of 13 amino acids. Germline CDR1 reads MNHEY; CDR2 reads SVGAGI. Trimming stripped 2 bases from V and 5 bases from J, with 9 bases between.

The chain combines TRBV11-3 with TRBJ2-7; D may be TRBD1 or TRBD2 (5 bases each). Germline CDR1 reads SGHNT; CDR2 reads YENEEA. V lost 7 bases and J lost 1, with 20 bases in between. The CDR3 is made up of 16 amino acids. DNA for the CDR3: TGTGCCAGCACTAAAAACAGGTCCCCGGGGTCCTACGAGCAGTACTTC. This codes for CASTKNRSPGSYEQYF. Combining the CDR3 with reference TRBV11-3 and TRBJ2-7 gives the whole variable domain EAGVVQSPRYKIIEKKQPVAFWCNPISGHNTLYWYLQNLGQGPELLIRYENEEAVDDSQLPKDRFSAERLKGVDSTLKIQPAELGDSAVYLCASTKNRSPGSYEQYFGPGTRLTVT.

The chain couples TRBV11-2 to TRBJ2-1; 14 bases agree with TRBD2. CDR1 SGHAT and CDR2 FQNNGV come from the germline V gene. V trimming: 5 bases; J trimming: 9 bases; junction bases outside the gene matches: 6. This CDR3 is 15 amino acids long. The CDR3 sequence is CASSPPGLAGVEQFF. CDR3 DNA: TGTGCCAGCAGCCCTCCGGGACTAGCGGGAGTTGAGCAGTTCTTC.

The chain recombines TRBV27 with TRBJ1-3, with 8 bases identical to TRBD1. The germline CDR1 and CDR2 sequences are MNHEY and SMNVEV (reference sequence). V shed 5 bases, J shed 4 bases, and the junction held 7 bases outside the gene matches. The CDR3 has 15 residues. In DNA form, the CDR3 reads TGTGCCAGCAGTAGTGCCGGGACAGGCGGAAACACCATATATTTT. This encodes CASSSAGTGGNTIYF.

This chain joins TRBV5-5 and TRBJ2-7, with 11 bases fitting TRBD2. With 3 bases clipped from V and 4 bases from J, the junction kept 9 bases outside the gene matches. The CDR3 runs to 16 residues. The germline CDR1 and CDR2 sequences are SGHKS and YYEKEE (reference sequence). CDR3 sequence: CASSYRLAGTVYEQYF. The CDR3 DNA is TGTGCCAGCAGCTACAGACTAGCGGGAACAGTTTACGAGCAGTACTTC.

The chain has TRBV21-1 and TRBJ2-1. TRBV21-1 is assigned pseudogene status. The CDR3 length is 15 residues. CDR3 amino acids: CASSSRDHHVDEQFF. CDR3 sequence (DNA): TGTGCCAGCAGCAGCCGGGACCACCACGTCGATGAGCAGTTCTTC.

CDR3 amino acids: CASSLGKGSNQPQHF. CDR3 DNA: TGCGCCAGCAGCTTGGGAAAGGGGAGCAATCAGCCCCAGCATTTT. The chain carries TRBV5-1 and TRBJ1-5; the D gene is possibly TRBD1 (5 bases). Germline V gives CDR1 SGHRS, CDR2 YFSETQ. V lost 0 bases to trimming and J lost 1 base, with 8 bases between them. CDR3 length: 15 amino acids.

V and J are TRBV19 and TRBJ2-7, with D possibly TRBD1 on 6 matching bases. Trimming took off 2 bases at V and 6 bases at J, with 14 bases between the two ends. Germline V CDR1 and CDR2: LNHDA, SQIVND (reference sequence). This CDR3 is 14 amino acids long. CDR3 in amino acids: CASSILGTPTEQYF. In DNA form, the CDR3 reads TGTGCCAGTAGTATACTGGGGACACCGACCGAGCAGTACTTC. Full variable domain (rest looked up from reference TRBV19 and TRBJ2-7): DGGITQSPKYLFRKEGQNVTLSCEQNLNHDAMYWYRQDPGQGLRLIYYSQIVNDFQKGDIAEGYSVSREKKESFPLTVTSAQKNPTAFYLCASSILGTPTEQYFGPGTRLTVT.

CDR3 amino acids: CASSLRSGAEQYF. The CDR3 coding sequence is TGTGCCAGCAGCTTACGGTCAGGGGCTGAGCAGTACTTC. The chain has TRBV5-4 and TRBJ2-7; D possibly corresponds to TRBD1 (6 bases). Trimming cost V 2 bases and J 7 bases, with 13 bases left between them. Germline V CDR1 and CDR2: SGHNT, YYREEE (reference sequence). This CDR3 is 13 amino acids long.

The CDR3 nucleotides are TGCAGCGTTGTTTTCGCGGGAGGTAGAGAGACCCAGTACTTC. Its protein product is CSVVFAGGRETQYF. The chain joins TRBV29-1 to TRBJ2-5; 8 bases line up with TRBD2. Germline CDR1 and CDR2: SQVTM and ANQGSEA. With 4 bases clipped from V and 4 bases from J, the junction kept 8 bases outside the gene matches. The CDR3 is made up of 14 amino acids.

The V and J genes are TRBV19 and TRBJ2-1; 12 bases match TRBD2. Trimming at V came to 5 bases and at J to 7 bases, leaving 15 bases not matched to a gene. The CDR3 sequence is 18 residues long. Germline V gives CDR1 LNHDA, CDR2 SQIVND (reference sequence). CDR3 DNA: TGTGCCAGTAGTCCGGGACTAGCGGGCCTGACCCAGTGGAATGAGCAGTTCTTC. Protein: CASSPGLAGLTQWNEQFF.

V and J are TRBV29-1 and TRBJ2-2; 8 positions match TRBD1. The length of the CDR3 is 15 residues. V dropped 7 bases and J dropped 5; count of bases not matched to a gene: 12. Germline CDR1 and CDR2: SQVTM and ANQGSEA. The CDR3 DNA reads as TGCAGCGCCGCCGAGGGACAGGCGAGAACCGGGGAGCTGTTTTTT. Translation gives CSAAEGQARTGELFF.

As regards this clone: An end of the junction differs from the germline gene, which may be a read error. This rearrangement joins TRBV28 to TRBJ2-2; the match to TRBD1 covers 9 bases. Germline values: CDR1 MDHEN, CDR2 SYDVKM. This CDR3 is 12 amino acids long. CDR3 sequence reads: CASSTGGGKLFF. The DNA for the CDR3 is TGTGCCAGCAGCACAGGGGGCGGGAAGCTGTTTTTT.

This sequence joins TRBV5-1 and TRBJ2-6; no firm D call. Trimming took off 0 bases at V and 2 bases at J, with 21 bases between the two ends. The V gene's germline CDR1 is SGHRS and CDR2 YFSETQ. CDR3 length: 20 amino acids. CDR3 DNA: TGCGCCAGCAGCTTGGCCTTTCGGGCCCACCCCGACCCTGGGGCCAACGTCCTGACTTTC. It codes for CASSLAFRAHPDPGANVLTF.

This chain joins TRBV6-5 and TRBJ2-7, with 7 bases aligning to TRBD2. With 5 bases clipped from V and 5 bases from J, the junction kept 12 bases outside the gene matches. Germline V gene data show CDR1 as MNHEY and CDR2 as SVGAGI. This CDR3 is built from 15 residues. The CDR3 is CASSTLAGFGNEQYF. The CDR3 DNA reads TGTGCCAGCAGTACATTAGCGGGCTTTGGGAACGAGCAGTACTTC.

The chain couples TRBV6-5 to TRBJ2-3, with 8 bases matching TRBD2. The germline gives CDR1 MNHEY, CDR2 SVGAGI. CDR3 length: 15 amino acids. The V segment lost 4 bases and the J segment 2 bases; nucleotides outside the gene matches: 5. As DNA, the CDR3 is TGTGCCAGCAGTTCTACCGGGAGGGCCACAGATACGCAGTATTTT. This gives the protein CASSSTGRATDTQYF.

The rearrangement joins TRBV5-5 to TRBJ2-7; D unresolved. The CDR3 is made up of 13 amino acids. Deletions cut 3 bases from V and 3 bases from J, with 10 bases between. The V gene's germline CDR1 is SGHKS and CDR2 YYEKEE (reference sequence). The DNA for the CDR3 is TGTGCCAGCAGCTCCGAATGGAGCTACGAGCAGTACTTC. Amino acids: CASSSEWSYEQYF.

The chain couples TRBV11-2 to TRBJ1-3, with D possibly being TRBD1 (6 bases). The CDR3 spans 17 residues. Trimming removed 0 bases from V and 3 bases from J, with 15 bases in between. Germline assignment: CDR1 SGHAT and CDR2 FQNNGV. This chain's CDR3 is CASSLDSRGRIGNTIYF. DNA of the CDR3: TGTGCCAGCAGCTTAGACTCCCGGGGGCGCATTGGAAACACCATATATTTT.

The chain uses TRBV7-3 and TRBJ1-1; TRBD1 agrees at 10 bases. The J segment lost 8 bases and the V segment lost 4 bases, leaving 10 bases of the junction unmatched. This CDR3 comprises 15 residues. Germline assignment: CDR1 SGHTA and CDR2 FQGTGA. The CDR3 loop reads CASSSTGGGKVEAFF. In DNA, the CDR3 is TGTGCCAGCAGCTCGACAGGGGGCGGTAAGGTAGAAGCTTTCTTT. Together with reference TRBV7-3 and TRBJ1-1, the CDR3 gives the full variable domain: GAGVSQTPSNKVTEKGKYVELRCDPISGHTALYWYRQSLGQGPEFLIYFQGTGAADDSGLPNDRFFAVRPEGSVSTLKIQRTERGDSAVYLCASSSTGGGKVEAFFGQGTRLTVV.